This passage covers 20 T cell receptor beta chains from one sample sequenced in a study of T cells in localized non-small cell lung cancer. The method was immunoSEQ multiplex PCR; TCRdb's version includes in-frame clones alone and lacks a portion of them. Of tens of thousands of clones listed, about 90% are singletons. Specimen: peripheral blood, collected before any cancer treatment. Receptors were obtained from a man aged 35-75 years with stage I squamous cell lung carcinoma.

This chain uses TRBV7-3 with TRBJ2-1, with 13 bases fitting TRBD2. Germline CDR1 SGHTA, CDR2 FQGTGA. V dropped 0 bases and J dropped 2; count of bases not matched to a gene: 4. The CDR3 sequence is 18 residues long. CDR3 coding DNA: TGTGCCAGCAGCTTAACCGGGACTAGCGGGACAGCCTACAATGAGCAGTTCTTC. Translating gives CASSLTGTSGTAYNEQFF.

A few counts support this clone. The chain employs TRBV19 and TRBJ2-5, with D tentatively TRBD2 (5 bases). This CDR3 comprises 19 residues. In germline, CDR1 is LNHDA, CDR2 SQIVND (reference sequence). V was cut by 3 bases and J by 4 bases, with 27 bases left in between. As DNA, the CDR3 is TGTGCCAGTAGTATGAGAGGAGGTTTGGGGTGGAATGAAGGAGAGACCCAGTACTTC. Protein: CASSMRGGLGWNEGETQYF.

This clone was detected only a few times. The chain combines TRBV6-5 with TRBJ1-2; D call uncertain. Germline V gene data show CDR1 as MNHEY and CDR2 as SVGAGI. Deletions cut 5 bases from V and 7 bases from J, with 11 bases between. CDR3 length: 12 amino acids. The DNA for the CDR3 is TGTGCCAGCAGTGAGGCCGGAGGTGGCTACACCTTC. This gives the protein CASSEAGGGYTF.

The chain links TRBV6-6 to TRBJ2-1, with TRBD1 identical over 8 bases. The CDR3 runs 16 residues. Unmatched junction bases numbered 10, after V lost 6 bases and J lost 3 bases. Germline CDR1 MNHNY, CDR2 SVGAGI (reference sequence). The CDR3 spells CASRETGALIYNEQFF. CDR3 coding DNA: TGTGCCAGCAGAGAGACAGGGGCCCTTATCTACAATGAGCAGTTCTTC.

V is TRBV6-4 and J is TRBJ2-5, with 7 bases lining up with TRBD1. The CDR3 runs to 16 residues. V gave up 3 bases and J gave up 2 bases; unmatched junction bases: 9. Germline assignment: CDR1 MRHNA and CDR2 SNTAGT. Here the CDR3 DNA reads TGTGCCAGCAGTGAAGGGACAGTTGGGTATCAAGAGACCCAGTACTTC. This encodes CASSEGTVGYQETQYF.

The V and J genes are TRBV11-3 and TRBJ2-5, with TRBD1 matching 7 bases. The CDR3 is 15 residues long. CDR1 is SGHNT, CDR2 YENEEA, per germline. With V trimmed by 5 bases and J by 1 base, 7 bases remained unmatched. The CDR3 here is CASSLGQNSQETQYF. DNA for the CDR3: TGTGCCAGCAGCCTGGGACAGAACTCCCAAGAGACCCAGTACTTC.

This clone has more than one count but fewer than ten. The chain has TRBV29-1 and TRBJ1-1, with no clear D. Germline CDR1 is SQVTM and CDR2 is ANQGSEA. The V end lost 4 bases, the J end lost 7 bases, and 10 bases lay between the germline ends. This CDR3 spans 11 amino acids. CDR3 residues: CSVVGHNEAFF. The CDR3 nucleotides read TGCAGCGTTGTAGGCCACAATGAAGCTTTCTTT.

The chain employs TRBV29-1 and TRBJ2-5; D unclear. The germline gives CDR1 SQVTM, CDR2 ANQGSEA. Trimming stripped 0 bases from V and 4 bases from J, with 3 bases between. This CDR3 is 11 amino acids long. The CDR3 spells CSVEEVETQYF. The CDR3 nucleotides are TGCAGCGTTGAAGAGGTAGAGACCCAGTACTTC.

CDR3 amino acids: CASSSQSRTTNEKLFF. For the CDR3, the DNA is TGTGCCAGCAGCTCTCAATCCAGGACGACTAATGAAAAACTGTTTTTT. The chain links TRBV7-2 to TRBJ1-4, with D unclear. Trimming took 4 bases from V and 2 from J, leaving 14 bases between them. The CDR3 spans 16 residues. In germline, CDR1 is SGHTA, CDR2 FQGNSA. Looking up the rest from reference TRBV7-2 and TRBJ1-4 gives the full variable domain: GAGVSQSPSNKVTEKGKDVELRCDPISGHTALYWYRQSLGQGLEFLIYFQGNSAPDKSGLPSDRFSAERTGGSVSTLTIQRTQQEDSAVYLCASSSQSRTTNEKLFFGSGTQLSVL.

The CDR3 here is CASSSKRENYEQYF. CDR3 nucleotide sequence: TGTGCCAGCAGTTCAAAGCGGGAGAACTACGAGCAGTACTTC. This chain connects TRBV28 to TRBJ2-7; 8 bases fit TRBD2. The CDR3 has 14 amino acids. Unmatched junction bases numbered 5, after V lost 4 bases and J lost 3 bases. The germline V gene encodes CDR1 MDHEN and CDR2 SYDVKM.

The chain carries TRBV30 and TRBJ1-5; TRBD1 matches 7 bases. Germline CDR1 reads GTSNPN; CDR2 reads SVGIG (reference sequence). The CDR3 loop spans 15 amino acids. J was trimmed by 2 bases and V by 8 bases; bases with no gene match: 12. The CDR3 sequence: CATDGGGFGNQPQHF. The CDR3 DNA reads TGTGCCACCGATGGAGGGGGCTTTGGCAATCAGCCCCAGCATTTT. Variable domain in full (rest from reference TRBV30 and TRBJ1-5): SQTIHQWPATLVQPVGSPLSLECTVEGTSNPNLYWYRQAAGRGLQLLFYSVGIGQISSEVPQNLSASRPQDRQFILSSKKLLLSDSGFYLCATDGGGFGNQPQHFGDGTRLSIL.

The V call is TRBV9, the J call TRBJ2-2; TRBD1 is a possible D gene (7 bases). This CDR3 is built from 17 residues. V gave up 4 bases and J gave up 3 bases, with 19 bases separating them. Germline CDR1 SGDLS, CDR2 YYNGEE. CDR3: CASSPTEGTEYTGELFF. DNA of the CDR3: TGTGCCAGCAGCCCAACGGAGGGGACAGAGTACACCGGGGAGCTGTTTTTT.

The chain employs TRBV7-9 and TRBJ2-7; 8 nucleotides align to TRBD1. CDR1 is SEHNR and CDR2 is FQNEAQ in the germline V gene (reference sequence). V shed 2 bases, J shed 6 bases, and the junction held 6 bases outside the gene matches. CDR3 length: 14 residues. The DNA of the CDR3 is TGTGCCAGCAGCTTAAGTGCCAGGGGGCGCGAGCAGTACTTC. It specifies CASSLSARGREQYF.

V usage is TRBV4-2 and J usage is TRBJ2-1; 11 bases fit TRBD2. V trimming: 1 base; J trimming: 3 bases; junction bases outside the gene matches: 5. This CDR3 spans 17 amino acids. The germline V gene has CDR1 LGHNA and CDR2 YNFKEQ. In DNA, the CDR3 is TGTGCCAGCAGCCAAGGTCAGACTAGCGGGAACTACAATGAGCAGTTCTTC. Amino acid sequence: CASSQGQTSGNYNEQFF.

This rearrangement joins TRBV5-5 to TRBJ2-7; D remains unclear. V was shortened by 0 bases and J by 2 bases, with 15 bases between the two germline ends. The CDR3 covers 16 residues. In germline, CDR1 is SGHKS, CDR2 YYEKEE (reference sequence). CDR3 sequence (DNA): TGTGCCAGCAGCTTGGGCTCTGGGATACCCACCTACGAGCAGTACTTC. It yields the protein CASSLGSGIPTYEQYF. The complete variable domain, with remaining parts taken from reference TRBV5-5 and TRBJ2-7, reads DAGVTQSPTHLIKTRGQQVTLRCSPISGHKSVSWYQQVLGQGPQFIFQYYEKEERGRGNFPDRFSARQFPNYSSELNVNALLLGDSALYLCASSLGSGIPTYEQYFGPGTRLTVT.

CDR3 protein: CASSGLGGSSYNEQFF. The DNA for the CDR3 is TGTGCCAGCAGTGGCTTGGGGGGGAGCTCCTACAATGAGCAGTTCTTC. The genes are TRBV6-1 and TRBJ2-1, with 7 bases fitting TRBD2. CDR3 length equals 16 residues. Trimming removed 4 bases from V and 0 bases from J; junction bases left unmatched: 6. The germline V gene encodes CDR1 MNHNS and CDR2 SASEGT.

V usage is TRBV28 and J usage is TRBJ1-2; 7 positions match TRBD1. The trim removed 5 bases at V and 3 bases at J, leaving 9 bases unmatched. Germline CDR1 reads MDHEN; CDR2 reads SYDVKM. CDR3 length equals 15 residues. The chain's CDR3 is CASSTQTGIHYGYTF. The CDR3 coding sequence is TGTGCCAGCAGTACTCAGACAGGGATCCACTATGGCTACACCTTC.

This sequence joins TRBV28 and TRBJ2-1; D unclear. CDR1 and CDR2 (germline): MDHEN, SYDVKM. Trimming removed 2 bases at V and 6 bases at J, with 2 bases between. CDR3 length: 11 residues. The CDR3 bases are TGTGCCAGCAGTTTAGCCAATGAGCAGTTCTTC. As protein: CASSLANEQFF.

This clone was seen only once. Additional DNA sequences in this sample encode the identical CDR3. The rearrangement joins TRBV6-6 to TRBJ2-1, with D perhaps being TRBD1 or TRBD2 (5 bases each). Trimming left V 0 bases short and J 5 bases short, with 11 bases between. CDR1 and CDR2 (germline): MNHNY, SVGAGI (reference sequence). The CDR3 spans 15 residues. CDR3 in amino acids: CASSYSGTANNEQFF. DNA for the CDR3: TGTGCCAGCAGTTACTCGGGGACCGCTAACAATGAGCAGTTCTTC.

The CDR3 loop is CASSPYRDHGTEAFF. The CDR3 region has the DNA TGTGCCAGCAGTCCCTACAGGGACCACGGCACTGAAGCTTTCTTT. This sequence joins TRBV28 and TRBJ1-1; D is perhaps TRBD1 (6 bases). Germline V gives CDR1 MDHEN, CDR2 SYDVKM. CDR3 length: 15 residues. V was trimmed by 5 bases and J by 4 bases, leaving 17 bases between them.